Below, 5 T cell receptor beta chains from the same sample are listed, as sequenced in a study of glioma-infiltrating T cells after dendritic cell vaccination (dated by TCRdb to the mid-2010s). Receptor amplification or capture employed the immunoSEQ multiplex PCR assay. TCRdb's version of the immuneACCESS table is confined to in-frame rearrangements and falls short of the full clone set. An unresolved V gene accounts for under half of the shortfall where checked; the remainder is of unknown origin. For this sample the table gives 100,000 or so clones, of which around 80% were detected only once. Jointly, the top ten make up about 5.7% of the sample. Sample time point, as interpreted from the label and publication: after dendritic cell vaccination, including at tumor progression/relapse. The source was blood, collected after dendritic cell vaccination. The receptors stem from a human donor with glioblastoma.

In its sample, this clone was seen a few times. The rearrangement uses TRBV28 and TRBJ2-1; 12 bases map to TRBD2. Germline V gene data show CDR1 as MDHEN and CDR2 as SYDVKM. V shed 6 bases, J shed 3 bases, and the junction held 3 bases outside the gene matches. The CDR3 consists of 15 residues. CDR3 loop: CASSQLAGGYNEQFF. The CDR3 DNA follows: TGTGCCAGCAGCCAACTAGCGGGAGGCTACAATGAGCAGTTCTTC.

The gene calls are TRBV15 and TRBJ1-2, with D unresolved. V was trimmed by 0 bases and J by 8 bases, leaving 10 bases between them. CDR3 length equals 13 residues. The germline V gene has CDR1 LNHNV and CDR2 YYDKDF (reference sequence). In DNA form, the CDR3 reads TGTGCCACCAGCAGAGACAATTCGGGAGGCTACACCTTC. Translating gives CATSRDNSGGYTF.

The J gene is TRBJ2-7, the V gene TRBV5-4; the match to TRBD2 covers 13 bases. The CDR3 covers 15 residues. Per germline, CDR1 SGHNT and CDR2 YYREEE (reference sequence). V dropped 4 bases and J dropped 3; count of bases not matched to a gene: 4. CDR3 sequence reads: CASSPGTSGVYEQYF. As DNA, the CDR3 is TGTGCCAGCAGCCCGGGGACTAGCGGGGTCTACGAGCAGTACTTC.

This clone came up a few times. The CDR3: CASSGSGGESYGYTF. Here the CDR3 DNA reads TGTGCCAGCAGTGGTTCTGGGGGCGAATCCTATGGCTACACCTTC. The chain carries TRBV2 and TRBJ1-2, with a weak D call TRBD1 (6 bases). Per germline, CDR1 SNHLY and CDR2 FYNNEI. Trimming removed 4 bases at V and 4 bases at J, with 16 bases between. CDR3 length: 15 amino acids.

The chain links TRBV5-4 to TRBJ1-4; D is unclear. Germline V lookup: CDR1 SGHNT, CDR2 YYREEE (reference sequence). The ends were cut back, 0 bases at V and 5 bases at J, with 11 bases in the middle. This CDR3 has 15 residues. Written as DNA, the CDR3 is TGTGCCAGCAGCTTGGCTACAGACCTAAATGAAAAACTGTTTTTT. It is translated as CASSLATDLNEKLFF.